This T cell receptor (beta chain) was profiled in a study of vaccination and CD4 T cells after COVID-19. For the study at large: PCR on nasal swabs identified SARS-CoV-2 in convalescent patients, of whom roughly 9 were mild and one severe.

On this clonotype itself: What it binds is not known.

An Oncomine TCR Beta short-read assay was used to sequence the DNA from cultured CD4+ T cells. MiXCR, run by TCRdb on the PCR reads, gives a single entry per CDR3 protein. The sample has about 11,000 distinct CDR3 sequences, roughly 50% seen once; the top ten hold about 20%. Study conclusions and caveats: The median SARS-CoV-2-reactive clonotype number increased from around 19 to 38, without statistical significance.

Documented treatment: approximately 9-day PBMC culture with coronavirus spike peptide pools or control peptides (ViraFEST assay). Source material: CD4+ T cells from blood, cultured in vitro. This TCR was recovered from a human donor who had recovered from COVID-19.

The CDR3 spells CSVLQSTYGYTF. As DNA, the CDR3 is TGCAGCGTTTTACAGAGCACTTATGGCTACACCTTC. The V and J genes are TRBV29-1 and TRBJ1-2; no reliable D call. Per germline, CDR1 SQVTM and CDR2 ANQGSEA. This CDR3 spans 12 amino acids. The V end was cut by 5 bases, the J end by 5 bases, with 12 bases between.